The sequence of this T cell receptor (beta chain) was determined in a study of cytomegalovirus exposure and HLA in healthy donors. All donors participated as healthy donors of bone marrow. At sampling all donors were nominally healthy, likely with unrecorded immune exposures. On this clone: Its target is not known.

The V segment lost 5 bases and the J segment 5 bases; nucleotides outside the gene matches: 5. Per germline, CDR1 MDHEN and CDR2 SYDVKM. The CDR3 length is 13 residues. The PCR employed 60 Vbeta primers together with 13 Jbeta primers. Some clones are missing from TCRdb's copy, which holds only in-frame ones; the method was immunoSEQ multiplex PCR. The table has roughly 180,000 clones, about three quarters seen once. Study outcomes and limitations: CMV serostatus alone was available as immune exposure information. The authors enumerated over 150 TCR beta chains as linked to cytomegalovirus.

This TCR came from a man younger than 35 in good health and CMV-seronegative. Material for sequencing was PBMCs. The chain employs TRBV28 and TRBJ1-1, with TRBD1 matching over 7 bases. The CDR3 DNA reads TGTGCCAGCAGTCCCCGACAGGGAACTGAAGCTTTCTTT. Translating gives CASSPRQGTEAFF.